This TCR beta chain was identified during a study of a mutant IDH1 vaccine in newly diagnosed glioma. Study information: An approximately 62% male, around 40% female split and a mean age of around 41 years characterized treated patients. Previous treatment comprised radiotherapy, temozolomide, or both, mostly both. The study, taken as a whole, reports: Pseudoprogression appeared independent of alterations in top peripheral clonotypes. Vaccine-induced immune responses were detected in over 90% of patients.

This table comes from immunoSEQ multiplex PCR, and its TCRdb copy is limited to in-frame clones, with some not included. The table shows over 35,000 clones, with roughly 83% occurring only once. Germline lookup yields CDR1 LGHNA and CDR2 YSLEER. The ends were cut back, 0 bases at V and 0 bases at J, with 12 bases in the middle. The CDR3 totals 16 residues. Documented time point: week 23, last vaccination. All doses held 300 ug of mutant IDH1 20-mer peptide, with topical imiquimod. In the case of this clone: Its matching antigen is unknown.

The sequencing here drew on PBMCs, taken from a glioma patient whose treatment included an IDH1 peptide vaccine. This TCR was recovered from a woman between 18 and 29 years old with glioma. Some clones in this sample may be carry-over from other donors' samples. This sequence joins TRBV4-3 and TRBJ2-7; D not certain. The CDR3 region is CASSQDRLLSSYEQYF. The CDR3 DNA reads as TGCGCCAGCAGCCAAGATCGACTTCTTAGCTCCTACGAGCAGTACTTC.